What follows describes a single TCR beta chain. These data come from a study of T cell responses to AZD1222 COVID-19 vaccine. The wider study: Pooled together were second doses at about 4 or about 12 weeks.

The protocol was immunoSEQ multiplex PCR, while the TCRdb copy is restricted to in-frame clones and leaves out a portion. The data show about 110,000 clones, 90% to 95% seen once. This TCR derives from an adult in good health. The material sequenced was peripheral blood, taken on day 0 of AZD1222 vaccination.

CDR3 bases: TGTGCCAGCAGCCAAGATTTGGTCCAGGGAAGGCTTGGCTACACCTTC. This encodes CASSQDLVQGRLGYTF. The chain carries TRBV3-1 (or the pseudogene TRBV3-2) and TRBJ1-2; possibly TRBD1 for D (5 bases). This CDR3 has 16 residues. Trimming cost V 0 bases and J 7 bases, with 18 bases left between them. CDR1 LGHDT and CDR2 YNNKEL come from the germline V gene (reference sequence).